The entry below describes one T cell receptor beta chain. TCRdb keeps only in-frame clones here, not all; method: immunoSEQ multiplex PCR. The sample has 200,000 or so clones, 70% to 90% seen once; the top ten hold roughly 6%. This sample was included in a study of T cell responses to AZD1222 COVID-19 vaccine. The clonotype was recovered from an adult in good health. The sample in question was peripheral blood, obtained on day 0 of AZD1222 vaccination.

This CDR3 is CASSRPFSYEQYF. Written as DNA, the CDR3 is TGTGCCAGCTCACGACCTTTTTCCTACGAGCAGTACTTC. The V call is TRBV18, the J call TRBJ2-7, with D uncertain. CDR3 length: 13 amino acids. In germline, CDR1 is KGHSH, CDR2 LQKENI. The germline V and J ends were trimmed by 4 bases and 1 base, with 8 bases remaining between them.